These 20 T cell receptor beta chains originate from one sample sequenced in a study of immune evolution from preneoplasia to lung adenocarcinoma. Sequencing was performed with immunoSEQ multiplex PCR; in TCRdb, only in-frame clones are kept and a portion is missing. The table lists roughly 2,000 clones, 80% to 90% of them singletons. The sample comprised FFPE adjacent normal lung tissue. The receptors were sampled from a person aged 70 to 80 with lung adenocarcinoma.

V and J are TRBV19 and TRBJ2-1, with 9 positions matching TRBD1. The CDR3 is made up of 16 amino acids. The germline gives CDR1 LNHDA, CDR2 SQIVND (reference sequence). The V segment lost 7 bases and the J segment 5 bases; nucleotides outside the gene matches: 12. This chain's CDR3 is CASTYWRGQGHNEQFF. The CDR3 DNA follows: TGTGCCAGTACCTATTGGAGGGGACAGGGACACAATGAGCAGTTCTTC. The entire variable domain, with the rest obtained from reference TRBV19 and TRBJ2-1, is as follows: DGGITQSPKYLFRKEGQNVTLSCEQNLNHDAMYWYRQDPGQGLRLIYYSQIVNDFQKGDIAEGYSVSREKKESFPLTVTSAQKNPTAFYLCASTYWRGQGHNEQFFGPGTRLTVL.

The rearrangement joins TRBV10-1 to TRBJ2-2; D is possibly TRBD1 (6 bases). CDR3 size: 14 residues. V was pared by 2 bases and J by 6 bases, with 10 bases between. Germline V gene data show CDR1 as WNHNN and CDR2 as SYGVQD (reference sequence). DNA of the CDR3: TGCGCCAGCAGTGAGGGCAGGGGCTCCGGGGAGCTGTTTTTT. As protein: CASSEGRGSGELFF.

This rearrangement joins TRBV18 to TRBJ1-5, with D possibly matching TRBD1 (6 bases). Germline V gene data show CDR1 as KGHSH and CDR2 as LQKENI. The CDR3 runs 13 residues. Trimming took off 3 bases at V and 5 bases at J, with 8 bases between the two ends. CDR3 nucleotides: TGTGCCAGCTCACCCCGGACAGATCAGCCCCAGCATTTT. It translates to CASSPRTDQPQHF.

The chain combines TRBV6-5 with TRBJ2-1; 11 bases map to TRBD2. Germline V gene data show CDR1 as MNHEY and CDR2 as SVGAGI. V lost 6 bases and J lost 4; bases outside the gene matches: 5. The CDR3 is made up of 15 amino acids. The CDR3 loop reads CASSRSSGGYNEQFF. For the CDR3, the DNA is TGTGCCAGCAGCCGGTCTAGCGGGGGGTACAATGAGCAGTTCTTC.

CDR3 DNA sequence: TGTGCCACCAGCAGAGTAGATTCAGATACGCAGTATTTT. It codes for CATSRVDSDTQYF. The gene calls are TRBV15 and TRBJ2-3; D is uncertain. V was clipped by 1 base and J by 4 bases, with 6 bases between them. The CDR3 covers 13 residues. Germline V gives CDR1 LNHNV, CDR2 YYDKDF (reference sequence).

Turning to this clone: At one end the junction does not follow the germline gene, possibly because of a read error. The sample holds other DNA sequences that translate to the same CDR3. For the CDR3, the DNA is TGTGCCAGCAGCTTATATGGCAGGGCAAACACCGGAGAGCTGTTTTTT. Protein sequence: CASSLYGRANTGELFF. The V call is TRBV7-9, the J call TRBJ2-2; tentative D call: TRBD1 (5 bases). Germline CDR1 is SEHNR and CDR2 is FQNEAQ (reference sequence). The length of the CDR3 is 16 residues.

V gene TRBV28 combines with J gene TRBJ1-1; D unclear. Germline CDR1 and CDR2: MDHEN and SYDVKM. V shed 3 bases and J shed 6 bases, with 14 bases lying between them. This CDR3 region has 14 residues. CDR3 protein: CASSLGTMRPEAFF. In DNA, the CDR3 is TGTGCCAGCAGTTTGGGTACGATGAGGCCTGAAGCTTTCTTT.

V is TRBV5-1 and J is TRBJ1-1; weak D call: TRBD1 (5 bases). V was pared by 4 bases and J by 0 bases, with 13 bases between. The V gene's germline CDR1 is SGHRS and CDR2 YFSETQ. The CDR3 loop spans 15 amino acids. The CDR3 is CASSVRDGMNTEAFF. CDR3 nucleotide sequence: TGCGCCAGCAGCGTCCGGGACGGAATGAACACTGAAGCTTTCTTT.

The CDR3 bases are TGTGCCAGCAGCTTAAGCGGGGACGATGGCTACACCTTC. Translation: CASSLSGDDGYTF. The genes are TRBV7-3 and TRBJ1-2, with D perhaps TRBD1 (5 bases). From germline, CDR1 is SGHTA and CDR2 FQGTGA. V was pared by 1 base and J by 6 bases, with 9 bases between. The CDR3 is 13 residues long.

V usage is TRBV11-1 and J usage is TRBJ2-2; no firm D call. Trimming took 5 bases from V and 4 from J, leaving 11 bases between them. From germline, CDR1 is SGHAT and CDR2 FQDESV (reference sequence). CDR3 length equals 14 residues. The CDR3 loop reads CASSLIISTGELFF. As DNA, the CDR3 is TGTGCCAGCAGCCTAATAATTTCCACCGGGGAGCTGTTTTTT. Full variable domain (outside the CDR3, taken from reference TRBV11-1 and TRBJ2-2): EAEVAQSPRYKITEKSQAVAFWCDPISGHATLYWYRQILGQGPELLVQFQDESVVDDSQLPKDRFSAERLKGVDSTLKIQPAELGDSAMYLCASSLIISTGELFFGEGSRLTVL.

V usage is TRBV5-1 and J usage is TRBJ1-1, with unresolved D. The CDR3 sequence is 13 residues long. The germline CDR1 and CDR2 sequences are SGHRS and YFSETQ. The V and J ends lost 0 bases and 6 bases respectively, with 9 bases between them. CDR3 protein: CASSLVGRPEAFF. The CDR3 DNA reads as TGCGCCAGCAGCTTGGTGGGGAGACCTGAAGCTTTCTTT.

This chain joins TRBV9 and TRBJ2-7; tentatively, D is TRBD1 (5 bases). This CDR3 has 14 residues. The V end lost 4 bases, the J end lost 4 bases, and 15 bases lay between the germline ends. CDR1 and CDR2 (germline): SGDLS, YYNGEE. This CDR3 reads CASSLRGQGYEQYF. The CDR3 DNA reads TGTGCCAGCAGCCTAAGGGGTCAAGGGTACGAGCAGTACTTC.

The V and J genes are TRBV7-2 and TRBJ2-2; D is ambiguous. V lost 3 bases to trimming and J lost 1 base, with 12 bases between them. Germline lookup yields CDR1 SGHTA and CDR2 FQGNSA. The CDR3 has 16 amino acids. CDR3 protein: CASSLTLYLNTGELFF. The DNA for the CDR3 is TGTGCCAGCAGCTTGACACTTTACCTGAACACCGGGGAGCTGTTTTTT.

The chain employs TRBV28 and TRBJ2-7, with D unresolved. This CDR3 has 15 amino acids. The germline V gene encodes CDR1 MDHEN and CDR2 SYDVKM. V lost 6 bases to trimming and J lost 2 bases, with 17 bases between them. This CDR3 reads CASSLLGPTAYEQYF. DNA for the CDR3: TGTGCCAGCAGCCTTTTAGGACCCACCGCCTACGAGCAGTACTTC.

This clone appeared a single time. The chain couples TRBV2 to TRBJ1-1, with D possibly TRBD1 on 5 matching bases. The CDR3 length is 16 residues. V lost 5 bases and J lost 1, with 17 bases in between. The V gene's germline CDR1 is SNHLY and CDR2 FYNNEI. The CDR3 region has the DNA TGTGCCAGCAGTTATGGAAGGGGCGTCCGGAACACTGAAGCTTTCTTT. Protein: CASSYGRGVRNTEAFF.

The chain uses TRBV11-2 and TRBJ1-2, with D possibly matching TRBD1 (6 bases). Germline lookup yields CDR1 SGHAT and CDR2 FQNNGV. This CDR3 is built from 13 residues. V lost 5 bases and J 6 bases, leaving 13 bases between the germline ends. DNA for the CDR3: TGTGCCAGCAGCCACAGGGAAGGGAATGGCTACACCTTC. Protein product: CASSHREGNGYTF.

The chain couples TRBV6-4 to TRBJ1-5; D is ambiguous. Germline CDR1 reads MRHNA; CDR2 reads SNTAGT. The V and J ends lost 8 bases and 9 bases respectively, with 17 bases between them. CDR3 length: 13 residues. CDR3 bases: TGTGCCAGCGCCGAGGAGGGCCAGCGGCCCCAGCATTTT. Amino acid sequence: CASAEEGQRPQHF.

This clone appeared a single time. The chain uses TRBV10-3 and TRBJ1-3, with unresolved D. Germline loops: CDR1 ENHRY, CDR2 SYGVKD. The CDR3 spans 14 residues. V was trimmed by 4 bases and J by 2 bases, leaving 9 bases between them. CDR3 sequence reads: CAISGAGPGNTIYF. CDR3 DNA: TGTGCCATCAGTGGGGCAGGCCCTGGAAACACCATATATTTT.

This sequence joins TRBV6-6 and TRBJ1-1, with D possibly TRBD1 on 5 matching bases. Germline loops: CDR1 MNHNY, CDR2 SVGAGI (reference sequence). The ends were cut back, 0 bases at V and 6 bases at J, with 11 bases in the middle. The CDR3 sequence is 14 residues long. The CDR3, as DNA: TGTGCCAGCAGTTACTCGGGGAGGGGCGCTGAAGCTTTCTTT. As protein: CASSYSGRGAEAFF.

CDR3 loop: CASTLGPLGYGYTF. DNA of the CDR3: TGTGCCAGCACCCTTGGCCCATTGGGCTATGGCTACACCTTC. V gene TRBV2 combines with J gene TRBJ1-2; D unresolved. V was pared by 7 bases and J by 4 bases, with 16 bases between. The CDR3 is 14 residues long. The germline V gene encodes CDR1 SNHLY and CDR2 FYNNEI.